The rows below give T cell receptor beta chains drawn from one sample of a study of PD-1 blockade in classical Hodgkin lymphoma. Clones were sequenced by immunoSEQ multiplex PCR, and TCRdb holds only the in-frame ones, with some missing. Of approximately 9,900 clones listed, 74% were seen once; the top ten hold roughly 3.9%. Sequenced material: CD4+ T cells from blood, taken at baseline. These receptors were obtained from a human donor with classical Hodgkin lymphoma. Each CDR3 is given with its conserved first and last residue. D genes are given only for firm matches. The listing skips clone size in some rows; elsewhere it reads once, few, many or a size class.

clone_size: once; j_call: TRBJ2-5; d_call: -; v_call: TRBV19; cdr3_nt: TGTGCCAGTAGTATTAAGGTTACGGAGACCCAGTACTTC; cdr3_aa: CASSIKVTETQYF
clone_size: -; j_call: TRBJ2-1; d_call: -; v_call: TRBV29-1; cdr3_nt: TGCAGCGTTTCGGGGAAGAGCTCCTACAATGAGCAGTTCTTC; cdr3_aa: CSVSGKSSYNEQFF
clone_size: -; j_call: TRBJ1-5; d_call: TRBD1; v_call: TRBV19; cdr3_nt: TGTGCCAGTAGTATTTTGCAGGGGGGGCAGGGCAATCAGCCCCAGCATTTT; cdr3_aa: CASSILQGGQGNQPQHF
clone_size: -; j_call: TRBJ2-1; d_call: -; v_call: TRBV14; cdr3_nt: TGTGCCAGCACGGTCGGCGGGATGAAGAGTTACAATGAGCAGTTCTTC; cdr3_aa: CASTVGGMKSYNEQFF
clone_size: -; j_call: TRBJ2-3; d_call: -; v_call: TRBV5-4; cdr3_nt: TGTGCCAGCAGCTCACCGATGACGGGAGACACAGATACGCAGTATTTT; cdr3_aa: CASSSPMTGDTDTQYF
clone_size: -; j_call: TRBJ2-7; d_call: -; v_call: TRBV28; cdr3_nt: TGTGCCAGCACTGAATCGGGACTCGAATCCTACGAGCAGTACTTC; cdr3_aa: CASTESGLESYEQYF
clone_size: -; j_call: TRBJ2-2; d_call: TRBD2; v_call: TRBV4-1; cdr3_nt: TGCGCCAGCAGTCATAGCGGGGAGGTGGAAACGAACACCGGGGAGCTGTTTTTT; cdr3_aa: CASSHSGEVETNTGELFF
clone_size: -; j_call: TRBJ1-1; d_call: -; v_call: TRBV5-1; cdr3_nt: TGCGCCAGCAGCTTGTCGGTGGGAGGCACTGAAGCTTTCTTT; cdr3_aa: CASSLSVGGTEAFF
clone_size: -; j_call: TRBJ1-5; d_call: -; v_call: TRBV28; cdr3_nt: TGTGCCAGCAGTTTATCGGGACGGACTTATAGCAATCAGCCCCAGCATTTT; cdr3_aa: CASSLSGRTYSNQPQHF
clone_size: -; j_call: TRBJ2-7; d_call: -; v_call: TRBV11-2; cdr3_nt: TGTGCCAGCAGCTTAGCGTGGGAGCAGTACTTC; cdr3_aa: CASSLAWEQYF
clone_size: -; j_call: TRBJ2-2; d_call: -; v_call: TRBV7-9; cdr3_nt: TGTGCCAGCAGCTTCGATAAAGGCCCCGTCGGGGAGCTGTTTTTT; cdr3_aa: CASSFDKGPVGELFF
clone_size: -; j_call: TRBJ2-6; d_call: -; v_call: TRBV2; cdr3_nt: TGTGCCAGCAGAGAACAGGGATCTGGGGCCAACGTCCTGACTTTC; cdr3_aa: CASREQGSGANVLTF
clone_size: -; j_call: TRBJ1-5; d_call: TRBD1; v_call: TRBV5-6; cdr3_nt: TGTGCCAGCAGCATTGGGGACAGGGAGGCTCAGCCCCAGCATTTT; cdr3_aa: CASSIGDREAQPQHF
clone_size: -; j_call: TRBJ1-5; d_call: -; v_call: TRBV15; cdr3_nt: TGTGCCACCAGGACCAACAACGATCAGCCCCAGCATTTT; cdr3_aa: CATRTNNDQPQHF
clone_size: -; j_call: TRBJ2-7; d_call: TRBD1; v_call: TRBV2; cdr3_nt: TGTGCCAGCTGGGGACAGAGGGGACCCTACGAGCAGTACTTC; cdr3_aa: CASWGQRGPYEQYF
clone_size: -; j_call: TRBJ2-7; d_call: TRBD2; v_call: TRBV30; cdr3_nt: TGTGCCCTGGGCGGTGGGACTACCTACGAGCAGTACTTC; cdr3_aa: CALGGGTTYEQYF
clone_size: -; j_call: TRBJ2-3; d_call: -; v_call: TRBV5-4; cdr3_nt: TGTGCCAGCAGCTTCTCGGGAGCAGATACGCAGTATTTT; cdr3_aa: CASSFSGADTQYF
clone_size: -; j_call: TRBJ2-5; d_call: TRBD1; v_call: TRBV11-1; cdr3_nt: TGTGCCAGCAGCTTAGGGCTACAGGGGGCCCAAGAGACCCAGTACTTC; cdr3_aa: CASSLGLQGAQETQYF
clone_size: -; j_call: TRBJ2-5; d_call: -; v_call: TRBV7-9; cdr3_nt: TGTGCCAGCAGCTTACACCAGTTACAAGAGACCCAGTACTTC; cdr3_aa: CASSLHQLQETQYF
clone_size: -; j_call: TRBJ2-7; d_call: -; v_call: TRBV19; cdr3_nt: TGTGCCAGCCGAGGGCAGACCCTCTACGAGCAGTACTTC; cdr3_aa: CASRGQTLYEQYF
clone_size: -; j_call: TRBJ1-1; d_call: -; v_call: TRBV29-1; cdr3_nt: TGCAGCGTTGACTGGGGGAGGGATGAAGCTTTCTTT; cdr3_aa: CSVDWGRDEAFF
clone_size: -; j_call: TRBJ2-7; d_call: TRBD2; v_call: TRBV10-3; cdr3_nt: TGTGCCATCAGTGACCCTAGCGGGAGCAACGAGCAGTACTTC; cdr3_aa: CAISDPSGSNEQYF
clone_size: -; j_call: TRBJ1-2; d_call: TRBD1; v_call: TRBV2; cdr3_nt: TGTGCCAGCATCTCCGGACAGGGGCCTCCGGTCTACACCTTC; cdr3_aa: CASISGQGPPVYTF
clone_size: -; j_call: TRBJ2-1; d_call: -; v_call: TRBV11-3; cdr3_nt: TGTGCCAGCAGCCGCGGGGAATACAATGAGCAGTTCTTC; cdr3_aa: CASSRGEYNEQFF
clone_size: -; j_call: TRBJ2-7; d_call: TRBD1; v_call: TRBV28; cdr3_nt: TGTGCCAGCAGTTTAGGGGGGACAGGGTATTCCGAGCAGTACTTC; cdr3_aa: CASSLGGTGYSEQYF
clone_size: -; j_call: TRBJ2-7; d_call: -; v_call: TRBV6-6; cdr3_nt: TGTGCCAGCAGTTCTTACACAGTTACCTACGAGCAGTACTTC; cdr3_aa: CASSSYTVTYEQYF
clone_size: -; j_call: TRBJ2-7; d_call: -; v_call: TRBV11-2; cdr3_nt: TGTGCCAGCAGCCTGGGGTACTACGAGCAGTACTTC; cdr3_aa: CASSLGYYEQYF
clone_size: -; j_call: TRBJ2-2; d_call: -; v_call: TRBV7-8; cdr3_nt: TGTGCCAGCAGCCACCCGGGGGGGGAGCTGTTTTTT; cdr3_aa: CASSHPGGELFF
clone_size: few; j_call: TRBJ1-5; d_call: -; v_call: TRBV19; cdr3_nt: TGTGCCAGTAGTCCAAGGACCGCGGGACCCCAGCATTTT; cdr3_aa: CASSPRTAGPQHF
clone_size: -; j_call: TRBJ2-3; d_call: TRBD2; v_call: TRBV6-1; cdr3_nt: TGTGCCAGCAGTGCCTCTGTAGCGGGAGGAACAGATACGCAGTATTTT; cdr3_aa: CASSASVAGGTDTQYF